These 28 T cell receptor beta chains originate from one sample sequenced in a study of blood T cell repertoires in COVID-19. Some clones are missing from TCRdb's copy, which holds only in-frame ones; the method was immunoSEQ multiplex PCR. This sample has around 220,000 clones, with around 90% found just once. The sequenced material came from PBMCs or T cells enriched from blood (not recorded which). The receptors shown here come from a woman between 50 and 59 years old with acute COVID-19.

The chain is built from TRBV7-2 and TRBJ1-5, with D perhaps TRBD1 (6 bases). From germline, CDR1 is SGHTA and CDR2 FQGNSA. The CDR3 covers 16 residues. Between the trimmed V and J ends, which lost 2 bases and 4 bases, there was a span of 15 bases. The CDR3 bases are TGTGCCAGCAGCTTATACGGTGGACAGATGAATCAGCCCCAGCATTTT. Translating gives CASSLYGGQMNQPQHF. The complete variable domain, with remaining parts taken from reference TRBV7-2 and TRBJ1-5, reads GAGVSQSPSNKVTEKGKDVELRCDPISGHTALYWYRQSLGQGLEFLIYFQGNSAPDKSGLPSDRFSAERTGGSVSTLTIQRTQQEDSAVYLCASSLYGGQMNQPQHFGDGTRLSIL.

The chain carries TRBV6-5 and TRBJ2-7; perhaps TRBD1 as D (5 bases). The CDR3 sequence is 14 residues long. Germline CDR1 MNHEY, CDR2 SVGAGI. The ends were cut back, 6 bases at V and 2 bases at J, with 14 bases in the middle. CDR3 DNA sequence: TGTGCCAGCAGGGGCGCACAGGTTACCTACGAGCAGTACTTC. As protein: CASRGAQVTYEQYF.

The DNA for the CDR3 is TGTGCCAGCAGTTCCGGGTTCGAAAAGGACTATGGCTACACCTTC. Its translation: CASSSGFEKDYGYTF. This chain links TRBV28 with TRBJ1-2; unclear D gene. The CDR3 runs 15 residues. In germline, CDR1 is MDHEN, CDR2 SYDVKM. The V end lost 4 bases, the J end lost 3 bases, and 15 bases lay between the germline ends.

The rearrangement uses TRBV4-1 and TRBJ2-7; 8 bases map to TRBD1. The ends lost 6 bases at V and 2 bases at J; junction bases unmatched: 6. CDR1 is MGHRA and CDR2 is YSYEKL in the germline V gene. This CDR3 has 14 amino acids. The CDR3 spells CASRLGTGAYEQYF. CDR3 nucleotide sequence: TGCGCCAGCAGGCTAGGGACAGGCGCCTACGAGCAGTACTTC.

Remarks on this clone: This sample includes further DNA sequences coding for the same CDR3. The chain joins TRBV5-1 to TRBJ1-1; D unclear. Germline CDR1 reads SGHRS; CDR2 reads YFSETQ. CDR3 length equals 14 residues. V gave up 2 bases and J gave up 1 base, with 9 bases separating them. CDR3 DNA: TGCGCCAGCAGCTTAGGAGGGAGGAACACTGAAGCTTTCTTT. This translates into CASSLGGRNTEAFF.

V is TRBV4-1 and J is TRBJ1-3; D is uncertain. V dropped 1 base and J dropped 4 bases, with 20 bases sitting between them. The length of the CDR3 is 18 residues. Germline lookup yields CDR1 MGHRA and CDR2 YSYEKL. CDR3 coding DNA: TGCGCCAGCAGCCAAGTGTTATCAGGCACCCTCGGAGGAAACACCATATATTTT. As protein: CASSQVLSGTLGGNTIYF.

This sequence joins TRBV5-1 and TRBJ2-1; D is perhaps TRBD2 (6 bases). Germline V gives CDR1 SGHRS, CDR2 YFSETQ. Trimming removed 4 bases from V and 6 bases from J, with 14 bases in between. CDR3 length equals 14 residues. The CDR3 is CASSARASVNEQFF. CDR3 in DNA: TGCGCCAGCAGCGCCCGGGCTAGCGTCAATGAGCAGTTCTTC.

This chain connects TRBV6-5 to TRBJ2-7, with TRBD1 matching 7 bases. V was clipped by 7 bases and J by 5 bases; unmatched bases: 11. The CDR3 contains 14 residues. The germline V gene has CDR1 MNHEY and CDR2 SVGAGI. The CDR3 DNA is TGTGCCAGCAAAACATACGGTGACAGGGACGAGCAGTACTTC. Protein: CASKTYGDRDEQYF.

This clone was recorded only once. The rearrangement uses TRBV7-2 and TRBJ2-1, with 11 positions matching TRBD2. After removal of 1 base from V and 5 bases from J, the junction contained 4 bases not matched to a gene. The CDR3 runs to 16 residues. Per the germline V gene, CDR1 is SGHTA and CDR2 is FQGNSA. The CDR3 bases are TGTGCCAGCAGCTTAGGGACTAGCGGGTACAACAATGAGCAGTTCTTC. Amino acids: CASSLGTSGYNNEQFF.

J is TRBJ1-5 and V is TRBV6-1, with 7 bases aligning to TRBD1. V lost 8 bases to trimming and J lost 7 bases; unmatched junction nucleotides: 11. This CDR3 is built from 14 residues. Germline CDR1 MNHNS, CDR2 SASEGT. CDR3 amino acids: CASDTGAHWQPQHF. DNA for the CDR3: TGTGCCAGCGACACAGGGGCTCACTGGCAGCCCCAGCATTTT.

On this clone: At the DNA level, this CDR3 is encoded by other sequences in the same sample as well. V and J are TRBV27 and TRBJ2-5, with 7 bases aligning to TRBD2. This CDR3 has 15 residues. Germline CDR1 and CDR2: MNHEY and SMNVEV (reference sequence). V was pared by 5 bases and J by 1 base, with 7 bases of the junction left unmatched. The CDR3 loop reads CASSPRTRGQETQYF. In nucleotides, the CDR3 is TGTGCCAGCAGTCCTAGGACTAGAGGCCAAGAGACCCAGTACTTC.

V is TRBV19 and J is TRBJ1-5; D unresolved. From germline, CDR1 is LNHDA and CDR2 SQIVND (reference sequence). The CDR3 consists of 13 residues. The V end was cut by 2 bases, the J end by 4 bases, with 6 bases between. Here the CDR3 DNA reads TGTGCCAGTAGTATACAGGCGAATCAGCCCCAGCATTTT. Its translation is CASSIQANQPQHF.

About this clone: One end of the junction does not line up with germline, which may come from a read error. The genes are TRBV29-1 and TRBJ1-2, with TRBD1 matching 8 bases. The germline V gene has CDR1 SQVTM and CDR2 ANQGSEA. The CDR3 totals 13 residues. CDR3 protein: CSVGEDRDYGYTF. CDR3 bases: TGCAGTGTTGGTGAGGACAGGGACTATGGCTACACCTTC. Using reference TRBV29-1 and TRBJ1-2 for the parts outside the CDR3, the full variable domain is SAVISQKPSRDICQRGTSLTIQCQVDSQVTMMFWYRQQPGQSLTLIATANQGSEATYESGFVIDKFPISRPNLTFSTLTVSNMSPEDSSIYLCSVGEDRDYGYTFGSGTRLTVV.

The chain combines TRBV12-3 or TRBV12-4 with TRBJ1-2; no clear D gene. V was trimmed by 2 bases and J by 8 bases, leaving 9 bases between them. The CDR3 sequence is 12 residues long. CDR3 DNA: TGTGCCAGCAGTTTATGGGAGAGAGGCTACACCTTC. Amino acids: CASSLWERGYTF.

The CDR3, as DNA: TGTGCCAGCTTTAGGAGTTACTATGGCTACACCTTC. The encoded protein is CASFRSYYGYTF. The chain carries TRBV25-1 and TRBJ1-2, with D unclear. The V gene's germline CDR1 is MGHDK and CDR2 SYGVNS. V lost 8 bases and J 3 bases, leaving 10 bases between the germline ends. The CDR3 has 12 amino acids.

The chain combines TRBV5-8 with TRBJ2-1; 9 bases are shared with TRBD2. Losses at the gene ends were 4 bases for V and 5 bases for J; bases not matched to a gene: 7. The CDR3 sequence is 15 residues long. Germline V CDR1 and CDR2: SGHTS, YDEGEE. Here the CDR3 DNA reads TGTGCCAGCAGCACTGGGACTAGCTCGCACAATGAGCAGTTCTTC. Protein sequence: CASSTGTSSHNEQFF. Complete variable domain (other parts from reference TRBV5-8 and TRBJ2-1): EAGVTQSPTHLIKTRGQQATLRCSPISGHTSVYWYQQALGLGLQFLLWYDEGEERNRGNFPPRFSGRQFPNYSSELNVNALELEDSALYLCASSTGTSSHNEQFFGPGTRLTVL.

In nucleotides, the CDR3 is TGCAGCGTTGTTTCGGAGACTAACTATGGCTACACCTTC. Its translation: CSVVSETNYGYTF. V and J are TRBV29-1 and TRBJ1-2; D is unresolved. From germline, CDR1 is SQVTM and CDR2 ANQGSEA. Trimming cost V 4 bases and J 0 bases, with 9 bases left between them. The CDR3 consists of 13 residues.

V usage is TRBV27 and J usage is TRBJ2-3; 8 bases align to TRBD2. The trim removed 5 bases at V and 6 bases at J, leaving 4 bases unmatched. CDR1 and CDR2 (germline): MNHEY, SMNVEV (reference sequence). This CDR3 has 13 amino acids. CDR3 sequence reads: CASSIREGDTQYF. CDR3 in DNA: TGTGCCAGCAGTATACGGGAGGGGGATACGCAGTATTTT.

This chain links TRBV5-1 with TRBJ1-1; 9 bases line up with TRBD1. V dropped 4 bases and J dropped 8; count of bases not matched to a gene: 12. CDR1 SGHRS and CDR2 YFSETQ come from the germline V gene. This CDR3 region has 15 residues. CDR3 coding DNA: TGCGCCAGCAGCCACGGGACAGGGACCGGGGCAGAAGCTTTCTTT. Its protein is CASSHGTGTGAEAFF.

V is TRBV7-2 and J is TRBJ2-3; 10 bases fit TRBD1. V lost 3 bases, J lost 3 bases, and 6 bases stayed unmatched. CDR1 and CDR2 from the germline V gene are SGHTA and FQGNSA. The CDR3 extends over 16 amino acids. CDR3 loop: CASSFTGQGRTDTQYF. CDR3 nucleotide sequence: TGTGCCAGCAGCTTCACGGGACAGGGGAGGACAGATACGCAGTATTTT.

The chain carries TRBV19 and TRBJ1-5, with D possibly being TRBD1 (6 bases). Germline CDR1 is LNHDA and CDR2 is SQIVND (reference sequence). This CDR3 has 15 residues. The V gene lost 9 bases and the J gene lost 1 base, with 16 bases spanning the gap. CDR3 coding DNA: TGTGCCAGCGATGGCAGGGGTCAAAGCAATCAGCCCCAGCATTTT. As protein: CASDGRGQSNQPQHF.

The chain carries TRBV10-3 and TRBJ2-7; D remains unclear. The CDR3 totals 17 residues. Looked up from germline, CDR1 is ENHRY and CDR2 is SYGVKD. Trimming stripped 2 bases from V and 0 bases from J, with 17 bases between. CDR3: CAISEPITMVSSYEQYF. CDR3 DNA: TGTGCCATCAGTGAGCCCATCACTATGGTAAGCTCCTACGAGCAGTACTTC.

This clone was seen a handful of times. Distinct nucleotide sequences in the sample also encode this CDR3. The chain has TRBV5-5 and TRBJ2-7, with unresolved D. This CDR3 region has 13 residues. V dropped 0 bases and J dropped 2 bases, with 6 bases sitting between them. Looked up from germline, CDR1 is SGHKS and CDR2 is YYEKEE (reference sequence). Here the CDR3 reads CASSLGGPYEQYF. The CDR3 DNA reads TGTGCCAGCAGCTTGGGTGGGCCCTACGAGCAGTACTTC.

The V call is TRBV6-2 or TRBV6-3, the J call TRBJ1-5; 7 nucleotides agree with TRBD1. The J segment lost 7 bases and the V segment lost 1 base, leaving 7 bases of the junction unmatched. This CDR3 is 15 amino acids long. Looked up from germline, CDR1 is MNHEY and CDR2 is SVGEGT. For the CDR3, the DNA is TGTGCCAGCAGTTACTTCGACAGGGTCGAACAGCCCCAGCATTTT. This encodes CASSYFDRVEQPQHF.

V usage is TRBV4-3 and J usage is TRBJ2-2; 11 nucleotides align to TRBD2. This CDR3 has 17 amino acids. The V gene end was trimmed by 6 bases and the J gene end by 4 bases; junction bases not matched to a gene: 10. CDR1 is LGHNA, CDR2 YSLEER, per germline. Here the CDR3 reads CASSQGPGLAGTGELFF. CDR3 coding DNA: TGCGCCAGCAGTCAGGGGCCAGGACTAGCGGGCACCGGGGAGCTGTTTTTT.

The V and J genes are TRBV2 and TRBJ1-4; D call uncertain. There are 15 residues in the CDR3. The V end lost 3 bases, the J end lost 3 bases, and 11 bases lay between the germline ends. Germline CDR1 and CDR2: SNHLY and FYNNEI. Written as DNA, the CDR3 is TGTGCCAGCAGTGATTTGGTGGGCGCTAATGAAAAACTGTTTTTT. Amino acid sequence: CASSDLVGANEKLFF.

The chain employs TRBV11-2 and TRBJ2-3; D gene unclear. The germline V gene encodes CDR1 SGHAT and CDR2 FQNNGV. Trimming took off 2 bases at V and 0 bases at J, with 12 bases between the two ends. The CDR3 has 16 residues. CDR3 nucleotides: TGTGCCAGCAGCTTAAGGAGCAGAATGAGCACAGATACGCAGTATTTT. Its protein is CASSLRSRMSTDTQYF. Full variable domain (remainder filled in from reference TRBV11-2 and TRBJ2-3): EAGVAQSPRYKIIEKRQSVAFWCNPISGHATLYWYQQILGQGPKLLIQFQNNGVVDDSQLPKDRFSAERLKGVDSTLKIQPAKLEDSAVYLCASSLRSRMSTDTQYFGPGTRLTVL.

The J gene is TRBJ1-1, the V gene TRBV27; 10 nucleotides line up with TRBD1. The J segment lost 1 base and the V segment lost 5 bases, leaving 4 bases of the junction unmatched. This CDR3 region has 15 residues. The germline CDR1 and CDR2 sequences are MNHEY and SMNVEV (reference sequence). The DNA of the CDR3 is TGTGCCAGCAGTGAGGGACAGGGGTGGAACACTGAAGCTTTCTTT. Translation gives CASSEGQGWNTEAFF.